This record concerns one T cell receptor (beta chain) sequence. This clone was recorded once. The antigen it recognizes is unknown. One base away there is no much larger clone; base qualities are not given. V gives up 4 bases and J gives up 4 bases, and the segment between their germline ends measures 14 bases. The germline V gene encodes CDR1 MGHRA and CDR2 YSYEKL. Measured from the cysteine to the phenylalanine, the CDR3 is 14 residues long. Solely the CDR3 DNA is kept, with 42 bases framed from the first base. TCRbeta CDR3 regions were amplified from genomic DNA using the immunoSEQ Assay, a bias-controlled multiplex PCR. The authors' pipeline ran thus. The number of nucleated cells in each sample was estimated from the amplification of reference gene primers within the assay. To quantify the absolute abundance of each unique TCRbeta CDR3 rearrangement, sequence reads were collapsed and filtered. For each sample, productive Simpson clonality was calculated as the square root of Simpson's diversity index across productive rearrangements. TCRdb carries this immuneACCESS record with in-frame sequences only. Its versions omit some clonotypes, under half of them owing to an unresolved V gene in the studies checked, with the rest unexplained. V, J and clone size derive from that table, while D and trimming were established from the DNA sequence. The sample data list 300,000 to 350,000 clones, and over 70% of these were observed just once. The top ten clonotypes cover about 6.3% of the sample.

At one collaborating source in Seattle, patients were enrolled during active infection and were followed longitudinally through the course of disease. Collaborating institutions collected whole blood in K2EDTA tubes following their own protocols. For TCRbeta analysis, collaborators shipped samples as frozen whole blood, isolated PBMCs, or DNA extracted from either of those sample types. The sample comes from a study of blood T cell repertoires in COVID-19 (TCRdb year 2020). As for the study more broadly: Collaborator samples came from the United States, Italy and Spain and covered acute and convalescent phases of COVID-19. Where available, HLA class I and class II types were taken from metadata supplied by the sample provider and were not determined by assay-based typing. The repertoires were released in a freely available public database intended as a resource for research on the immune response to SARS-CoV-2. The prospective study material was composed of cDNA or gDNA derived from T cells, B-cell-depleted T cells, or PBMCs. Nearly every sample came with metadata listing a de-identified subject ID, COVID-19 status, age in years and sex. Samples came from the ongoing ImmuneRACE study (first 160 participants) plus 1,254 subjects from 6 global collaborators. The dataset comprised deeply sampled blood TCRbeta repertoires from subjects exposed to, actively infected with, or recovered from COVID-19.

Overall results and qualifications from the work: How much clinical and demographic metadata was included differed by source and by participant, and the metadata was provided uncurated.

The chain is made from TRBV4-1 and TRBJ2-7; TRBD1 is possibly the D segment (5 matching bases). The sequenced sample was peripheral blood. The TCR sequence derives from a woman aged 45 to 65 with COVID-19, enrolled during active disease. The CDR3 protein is CASSPRVPGYEQYF. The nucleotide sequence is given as TGCGCCAGCAGCCCCAGGGTGCCGGGTTACGAGCAGTACTTC.